This T cell receptor beta chain was recovered during a study of T cell repertoires in ileal Crohn's disease (dated by TCRdb to the late 2010s). Regarding the research as a whole: At the time of surgery, roughly 35% of patients were active smokers, and the median duration of disease was 6.5 to 8.5 years. The study was conducted in parallel with a multicentre cohort that was designed to identify predictors of early endoscopic recurrence following ileocolonic resection. A Rutgeerts score higher than i0 was the definition used for endoscopic postoperative recurrence. Roughly half of the patients were given postoperative therapy, with around 11 receiving thiopurines and 15 to 20 receiving anti-TNF agents. M0 samples consisted of biopsies taken from the inflamed part of the ileum in the surgical resection specimen. For commercial TCRB immunosequencing, approximately 460 nanograms of biopsy DNA were submitted for each sample. Every patient underwent surgery because of a complication, which was stricturing disease in around 61% and penetrating disease in 39%. A total of roughly 170 mucosal samples from some 50 patients were sequenced, with samples obtained at several locations on the surgical specimen and at postoperative endoscopy. TCR repertoire analysis was done in a few dozen Crohn's disease patients from a prospective multicentre cohort. The full study reports these points: Compared with CD4 T cells, sorted CD8 T cells held more high-frequency clones, which suggests that the mucosal expansions were mostly CD8. Mucosal CD4 and CD8 T cells were sorted and sequenced only in a subgroup of patients, the size of which was not stated. Endoscopic recurrence was linked to a higher percentage of high-frequency clones at surgery, and recurrence occurred in every patient whose clonality exceeded 26.8% (18/57). Compared with non-smokers, patients who were active smokers at surgery showed a significantly higher proportion of clonal expansions (approximately 26% vs 20%, p=0.02).

To note about this clone: Its antigen is currently not known. No quality values exist for individual bases; no much larger clone is one base distant.

Including cysteine and phenylalanine, the CDR3 has 12 amino acids. Solely the CDR3 DNA is kept, with 36 bases framed from the first base. V is cut by 7 bases and J by 4 bases, and the space between the germline ends is 13 bases. The germline V gene yields SQVTM for CDR1 and ANQGSEA for CDR2. Taken with the paper, the label for time point translates to: inflamed ileum from the surgical specimen. Eligible patients were adults with ileal or ileocolonic Crohn's disease who had an indication for ileocolonic resection. Whole ileal mucosal biopsies were stored frozen at -80°C before DNA extraction. Genomic DNA was isolated from frozen whole biopsies using a TRizol-based method, and the DNA was quantified with a NanoDrop 2000 spectrophotometer. Library creation used the immunoSEQ multiplex PCR assay. Adaptive Biotechnology amplified the CDR3 regions from genomic DNA with a two-step multiplex PCR designed to control amplification bias. The first PCR used primers for every V and J gene segment; the second PCR added barcodes and Illumina adapters. CDR3 libraries were sequenced using an Illumina instrument. In the source study's methods: The analysis drew on both the pipelines supplied by the vendor and custom analysis of the raw data in R/Bioconductor running R version 3.3.0. Clonality, which ranges from 0 to 1, was calculated as the inverse of the normalised Shannon entropy across all productive clones. High-frequency clones were defined as the share of the repertoire occupied by the top 100 clones, with only clones passing a 95% confidence test being retained. The Simpson index measured repertoire diversity, and the Morisita-Horn index measured overlap between samples. TCRdb holds this immuneACCESS table with in-frame rearrangements only. Some clones are missing; in checked studies, unresolved V genes explain under half, and the rest has no known cause. From that table come the V and J calls and clone size; the DNA was used to work out D and trimming. This sample comprises 13,000 to 15,000 clones, approximately 80% of them detected only once. Over 11% of the sample is taken by the ten largest.

This sequence originates from an adult with Crohn's disease. The chain is assembled from TRBV29-1 and TRBJ2-5; no confident D gene assignment can be made. The sample was ileal tissue. In nucleotides, the sequence is TGCAGCGCGGCAAGCCCTACAGAGACCCAGTACTTC. This translates into CSAASPTETQYF.